This T cell receptor (beta chain) was captured in a study of a mutant IDH1 vaccine in newly diagnosed glioma. Turning to the study itself: Vaccines were begun 4-6 weeks after radiotherapy alone, or with temozolomide cycles. General observations from the study: There were vaccine-induced immune responses in approximately 95% of the patients.

Some clones are missing from TCRdb's copy, which holds only in-frame ones; the method was immunoSEQ multiplex PCR. The sample holds 68,000 or so clones, 80% to 85% seen once. Comments on this clone: The antigen is not known.

The time point was: week 35, safety follow-up. Doses consisted of 300 ug of mutant IDH1 20-mer peptide each, paired with topical imiquimod. Patients, over weeks 1, 3, 5, 7, 11, 15, 19 and 23, received a total of eight vaccinations. V shed 0 bases, J shed 3 bases, and the junction held 4 bases outside the gene matches. Germline values: CDR1 SGDLS, CDR2 YYNGEE. The CDR3 is 15 residues long. The chain joins TRBV9 to TRBJ1-1; 8 bases line up with TRBD1. The clonotype was recovered from a man between 18 and 35 years old with glioma. Sequenced material: PBMCs, taken from a glioma patient whose treatment included an IDH1 peptide vaccine. In DNA, the CDR3 is TGTGCCAGCAGCGTAGATACAGGGGGGGACACTGAAGCTTTCTTT. This translates into CASSVDTGGDTEAFF.